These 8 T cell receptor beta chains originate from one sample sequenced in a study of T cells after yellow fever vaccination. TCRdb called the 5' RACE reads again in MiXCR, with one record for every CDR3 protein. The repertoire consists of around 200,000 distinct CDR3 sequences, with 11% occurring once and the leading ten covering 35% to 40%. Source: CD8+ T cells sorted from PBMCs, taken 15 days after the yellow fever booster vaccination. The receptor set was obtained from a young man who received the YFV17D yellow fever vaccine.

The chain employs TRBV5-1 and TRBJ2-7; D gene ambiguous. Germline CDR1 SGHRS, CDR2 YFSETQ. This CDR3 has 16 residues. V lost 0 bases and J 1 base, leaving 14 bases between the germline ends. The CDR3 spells CASSLVGGIESYEQYV. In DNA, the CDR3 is TGCGCCAGCAGCTTGGTCGGTGGCATCGAGTCCTACGAGCAGTACGTC.

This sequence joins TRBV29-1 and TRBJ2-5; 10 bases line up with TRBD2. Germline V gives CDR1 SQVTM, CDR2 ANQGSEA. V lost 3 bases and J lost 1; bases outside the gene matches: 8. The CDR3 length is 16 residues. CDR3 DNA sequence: TGCAGCGTTGACGGGCTAGCGGGGGAGTTCCAAGAGACCCAGTACTTC. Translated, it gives CSVDGLAGEFQETQYF.

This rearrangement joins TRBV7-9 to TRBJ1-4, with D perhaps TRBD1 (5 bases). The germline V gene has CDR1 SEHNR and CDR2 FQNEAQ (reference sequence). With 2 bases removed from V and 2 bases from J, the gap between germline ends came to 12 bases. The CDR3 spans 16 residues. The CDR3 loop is CASSLFVGVTNEKLFF. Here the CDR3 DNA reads TGTGCCAGCAGCTTATTCGTGGGGGTCACTAATGAAAAACTGTTTTTT.

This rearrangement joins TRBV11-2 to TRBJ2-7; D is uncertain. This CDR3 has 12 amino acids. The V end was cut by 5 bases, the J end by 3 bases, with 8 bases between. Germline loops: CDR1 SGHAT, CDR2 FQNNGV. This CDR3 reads CASSRVFYEQYV. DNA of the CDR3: TGTGCCAGCAGCCGTGTGTTCTACGAGCAGTACGTC.

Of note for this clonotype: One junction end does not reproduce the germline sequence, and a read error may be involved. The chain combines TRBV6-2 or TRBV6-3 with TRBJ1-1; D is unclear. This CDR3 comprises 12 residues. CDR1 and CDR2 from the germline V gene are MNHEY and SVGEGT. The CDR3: CASRYSGTEAFF. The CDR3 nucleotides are TGTGCCAGCAGATACTCCGGGACTGAAGCTTTCTTT.

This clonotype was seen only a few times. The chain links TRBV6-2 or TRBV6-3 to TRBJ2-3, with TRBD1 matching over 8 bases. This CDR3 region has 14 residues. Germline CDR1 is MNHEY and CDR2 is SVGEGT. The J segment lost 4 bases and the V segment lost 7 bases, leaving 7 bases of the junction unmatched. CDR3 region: CASTGQGMADTQYF. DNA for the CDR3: TGTGCCAGCACCGGACAGGGAATGGCAGATACGCAGTATTTT.

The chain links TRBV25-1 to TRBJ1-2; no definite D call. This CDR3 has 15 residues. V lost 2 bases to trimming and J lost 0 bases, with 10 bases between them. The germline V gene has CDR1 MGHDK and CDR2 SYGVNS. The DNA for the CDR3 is TGTGCCAGCAGTGAACAGAGGGTATCTAACTATGGCTACACCTTC. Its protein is CASSEQRVSNYGYTF.

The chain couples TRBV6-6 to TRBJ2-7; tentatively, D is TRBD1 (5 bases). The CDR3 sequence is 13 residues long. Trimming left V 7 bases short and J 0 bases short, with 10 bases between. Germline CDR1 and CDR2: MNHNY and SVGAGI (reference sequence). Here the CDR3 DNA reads TGTGCCAGCACCATAGGGGCCTCCTACGAGCAGTACGTC. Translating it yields CASTIGASYEQYV.